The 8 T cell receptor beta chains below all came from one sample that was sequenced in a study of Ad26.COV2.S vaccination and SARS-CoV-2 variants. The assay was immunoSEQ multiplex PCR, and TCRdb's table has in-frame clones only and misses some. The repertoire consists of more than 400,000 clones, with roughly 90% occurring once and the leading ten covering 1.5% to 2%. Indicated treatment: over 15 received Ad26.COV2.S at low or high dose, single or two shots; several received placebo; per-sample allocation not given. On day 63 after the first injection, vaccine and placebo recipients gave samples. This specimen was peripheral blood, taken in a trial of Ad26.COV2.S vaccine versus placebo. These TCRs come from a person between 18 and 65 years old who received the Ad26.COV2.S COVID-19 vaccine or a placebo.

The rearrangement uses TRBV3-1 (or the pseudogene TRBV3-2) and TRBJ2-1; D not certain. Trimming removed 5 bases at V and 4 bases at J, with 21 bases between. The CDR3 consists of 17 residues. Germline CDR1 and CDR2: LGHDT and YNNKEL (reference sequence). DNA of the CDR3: TGTGCCAGCAGCGCAAAACAACGTATCCTTGCTTACAATGAGCAGTTCTTC. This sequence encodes CASSAKQRILAYNEQFF.

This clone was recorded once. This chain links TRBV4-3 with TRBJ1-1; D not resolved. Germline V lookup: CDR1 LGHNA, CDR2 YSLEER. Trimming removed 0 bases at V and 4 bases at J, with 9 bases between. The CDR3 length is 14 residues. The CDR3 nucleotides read TGCGCCAGCAGCCAAGAACACGGATTCACTGAAGCTTTCTTT. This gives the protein CASSQEHGFTEAFF.

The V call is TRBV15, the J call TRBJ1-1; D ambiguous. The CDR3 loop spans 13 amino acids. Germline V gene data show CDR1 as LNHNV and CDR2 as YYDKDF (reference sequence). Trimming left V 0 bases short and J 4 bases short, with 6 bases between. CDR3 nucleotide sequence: TGTGCCACCAGCAGAGACCCCGTCACTGAAGCTTTCTTT. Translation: CATSRDPVTEAFF.

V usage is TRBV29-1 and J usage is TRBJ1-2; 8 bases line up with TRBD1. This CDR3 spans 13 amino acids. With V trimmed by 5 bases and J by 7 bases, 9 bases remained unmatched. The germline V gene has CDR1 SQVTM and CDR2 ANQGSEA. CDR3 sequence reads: CSVLRDRTRGYTF. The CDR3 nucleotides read TGCAGCGTTCTCCGGGACAGGACGCGTGGCTACACCTTC.

The CDR3 nucleotides read TGCACCCAGCCCCCGGGGGCTGAAGCTTTCTTT. It translates to CTQPPGAEAFF. The gene calls are TRBV20-1 and TRBJ1-1, with D possibly TRBD1 on 5 matching bases. Germline V gene sequence: CDR1 DFQATT, CDR2 SNEGSKA (reference sequence). CDR3 length: 11 amino acids.

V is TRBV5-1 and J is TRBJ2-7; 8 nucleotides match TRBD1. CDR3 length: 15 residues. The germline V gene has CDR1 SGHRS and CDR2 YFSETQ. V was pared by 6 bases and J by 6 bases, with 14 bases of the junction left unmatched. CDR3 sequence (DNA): TGCGCCAGCAATTCCGAATTTCCAACAGGGGGCGAGCAGTACTTC. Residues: CASNSEFPTGGEQYF.

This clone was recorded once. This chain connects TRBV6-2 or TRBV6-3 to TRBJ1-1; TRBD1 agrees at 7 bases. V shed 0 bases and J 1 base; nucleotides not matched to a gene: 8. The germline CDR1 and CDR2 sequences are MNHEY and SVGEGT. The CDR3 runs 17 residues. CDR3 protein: CASSYSGGDSPNTEAFF. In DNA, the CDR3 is TGTGCCAGCAGTTACTCTGGAGGGGACAGCCCGAACACTGAAGCTTTCTTT.

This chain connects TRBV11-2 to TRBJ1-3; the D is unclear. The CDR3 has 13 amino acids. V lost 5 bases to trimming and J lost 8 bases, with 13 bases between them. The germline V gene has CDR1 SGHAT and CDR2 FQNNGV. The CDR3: CASSQFTWDTIYF. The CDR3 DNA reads TGTGCCAGCAGCCAATTTACATGGGACACCATATATTTT.